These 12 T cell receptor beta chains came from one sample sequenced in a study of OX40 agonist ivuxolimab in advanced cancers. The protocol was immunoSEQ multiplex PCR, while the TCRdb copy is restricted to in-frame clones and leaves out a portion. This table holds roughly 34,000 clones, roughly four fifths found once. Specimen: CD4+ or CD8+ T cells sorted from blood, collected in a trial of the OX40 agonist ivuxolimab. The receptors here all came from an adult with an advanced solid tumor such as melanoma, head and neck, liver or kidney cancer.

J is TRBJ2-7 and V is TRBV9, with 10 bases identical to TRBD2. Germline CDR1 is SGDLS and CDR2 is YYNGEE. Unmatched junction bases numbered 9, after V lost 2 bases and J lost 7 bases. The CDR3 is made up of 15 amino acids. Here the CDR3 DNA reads TGTGCCAGCAGCGTGGACACTAGCGGGATCGGGGAGCAGTACTTC. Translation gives CASSVDTSGIGEQYF.

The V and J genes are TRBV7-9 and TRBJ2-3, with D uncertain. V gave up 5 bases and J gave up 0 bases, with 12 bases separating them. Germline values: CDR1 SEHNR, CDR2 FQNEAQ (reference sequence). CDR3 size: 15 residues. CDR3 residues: CASSPDPPSTDTQYF. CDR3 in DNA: TGTGCCAGCAGCCCCGACCCCCCTAGCACAGATACGCAGTATTTT.

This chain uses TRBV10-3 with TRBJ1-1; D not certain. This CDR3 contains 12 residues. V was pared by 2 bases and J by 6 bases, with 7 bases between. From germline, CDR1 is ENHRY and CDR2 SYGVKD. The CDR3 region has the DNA TGTGCCATCAGTGAGACAATCGCTGAAGCTTTCTTT. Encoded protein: CAISETIAEAFF.

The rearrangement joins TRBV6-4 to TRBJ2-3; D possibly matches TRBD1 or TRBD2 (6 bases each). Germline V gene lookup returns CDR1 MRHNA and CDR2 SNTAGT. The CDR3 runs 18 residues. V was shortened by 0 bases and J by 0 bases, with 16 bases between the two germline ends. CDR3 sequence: CASSDSRGGGTSTDTQYF. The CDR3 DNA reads TGTGCCAGCAGTGACTCGAGAGGAGGGGGGACAAGCACAGATACGCAGTATTTT.

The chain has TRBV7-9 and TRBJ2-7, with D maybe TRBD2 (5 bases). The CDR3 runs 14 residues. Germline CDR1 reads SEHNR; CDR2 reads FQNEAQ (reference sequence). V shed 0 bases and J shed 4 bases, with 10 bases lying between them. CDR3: CASSLAGVAYEQYF. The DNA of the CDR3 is TGTGCCAGCAGCTTAGCGGGAGTCGCGTACGAGCAGTACTTC.

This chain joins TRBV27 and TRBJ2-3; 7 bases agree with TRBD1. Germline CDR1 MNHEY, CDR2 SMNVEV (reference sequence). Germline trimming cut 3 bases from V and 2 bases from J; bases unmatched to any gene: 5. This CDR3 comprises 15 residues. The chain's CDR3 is CASSFAGTDTDTQYF. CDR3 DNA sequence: TGTGCCAGCAGTTTCGCCGGGACAGACACAGATACGCAGTATTTT.

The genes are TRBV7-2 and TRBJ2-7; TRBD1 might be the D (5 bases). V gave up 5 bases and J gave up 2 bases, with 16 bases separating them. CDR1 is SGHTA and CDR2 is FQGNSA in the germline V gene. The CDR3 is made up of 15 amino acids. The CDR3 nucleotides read TGTGCCAGCAGCCCCGTCAGGGCCAGGGCCTACGAGCAGTACTTC. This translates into CASSPVRARAYEQYF.

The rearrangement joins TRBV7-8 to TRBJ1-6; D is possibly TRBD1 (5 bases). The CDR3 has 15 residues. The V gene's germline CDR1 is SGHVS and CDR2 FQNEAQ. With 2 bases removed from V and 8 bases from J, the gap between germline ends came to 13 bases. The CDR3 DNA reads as TGTGCCAGCAGCTTACAGGGCCTTAGGGATTCACCCCTCCACTTT. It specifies CASSLQGLRDSPLHF.

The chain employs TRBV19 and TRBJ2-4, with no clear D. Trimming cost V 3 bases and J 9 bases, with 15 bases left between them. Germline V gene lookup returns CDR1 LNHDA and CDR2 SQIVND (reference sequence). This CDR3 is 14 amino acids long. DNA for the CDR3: TGTGCCAGTAGTATCCGGTCCCCCCCAGGCATTCAGTACTTC. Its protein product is CASSIRSPPGIQYF.

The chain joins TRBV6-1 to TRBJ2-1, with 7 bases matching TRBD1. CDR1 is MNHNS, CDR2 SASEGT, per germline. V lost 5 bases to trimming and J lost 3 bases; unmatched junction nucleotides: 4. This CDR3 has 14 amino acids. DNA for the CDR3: TGTGCCAGCAGTCCGGGACAGAACTACAATGAGCAGTTCTTC. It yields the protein CASSPGQNYNEQFF.

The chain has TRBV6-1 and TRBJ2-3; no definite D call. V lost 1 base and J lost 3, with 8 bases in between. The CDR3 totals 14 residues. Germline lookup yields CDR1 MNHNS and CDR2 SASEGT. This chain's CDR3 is CASSEGYLTDTQYF. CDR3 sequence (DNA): TGTGCCAGCAGTGAAGGGTATCTGACAGATACGCAGTATTTT.

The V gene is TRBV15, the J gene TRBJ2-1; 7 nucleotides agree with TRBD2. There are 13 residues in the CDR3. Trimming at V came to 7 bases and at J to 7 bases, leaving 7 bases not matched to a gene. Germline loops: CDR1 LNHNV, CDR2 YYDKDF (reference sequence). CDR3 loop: CATNGLVSNEQFF. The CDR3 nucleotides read TGTGCCACCAATGGACTAGTTAGTAATGAGCAGTTCTTC.